The 20 T cell receptor beta chains below come from one sample, sequenced in a study of T cells after yellow fever vaccination. TCRdb independently ran MiXCR on the 5' RACE reads; one entry per CDR3 protein. The table shows 300,000 to 400,000 distinct CDR3 sequences, with roughly 8.7% occurring only once. The source material was PBMCs, sampled on the day of the first yellow fever vaccination. These TCRs come from a man between 18 and 29 years old who received the YFV17D yellow fever vaccine.

The table lists this clonotype with many counts. The chain carries TRBV5-1 and TRBJ1-2; D may be TRBD1 (5 bases). Germline CDR1 is SGHRS and CDR2 is YFSETQ. V was shortened by 0 bases and J by 8 bases, with 14 bases between the two germline ends. This CDR3 spans 14 amino acids. The chain's CDR3 is CASSLGTPEGGYTF. The CDR3 DNA sequence: TGCGCCAGCAGCTTGGGGACCCCCGAGGGGGGCTACACCTTC.

The genes are TRBV4-2 and TRBJ1-6; D is perhaps TRBD1 (5 bases). This CDR3 is 12 amino acids long. Germline CDR1 reads LGHNA; CDR2 reads YNFKEQ. V was shortened by 0 bases and J by 19 bases, with 13 bases between the two germline ends. CDR3 coding DNA: TGTGCCAGCAGCCAAGACGGAGACAGCTTACACTTT. Translated, it gives CASSQDGDSLHF.

Only a few counts were recorded for this clonotype. The chain employs TRBV24-1 and TRBJ2-2; TRBD2 might be the D (6 bases). Deletions cut 5 bases from V and 5 bases from J, with 8 bases between. In germline, CDR1 is KGHDR, CDR2 SFDVKD. CDR3 length: 13 amino acids. CDR3 sequence reads: CATSAGVTGELFF. In nucleotides, the CDR3 is TGTGCCACCAGTGCGGGGGTTACCGGGGAGCTGTTTTTT.

At least ten counts were recorded for this clonotype. CDR3 loop: CASSFYNEQFF. The CDR3 region has the DNA TGTGCCAGCTCATTCTACAATGAGCAGTTCTTC. The V and J genes are TRBV18 and TRBJ2-1; D is ambiguous. This CDR3 is 11 amino acids long. The germline V gene has CDR1 KGHSH and CDR2 LQKENI. V lost 5 bases and J 3 bases, leaving 2 bases between the germline ends.

This clonotype was seen a handful of times. The V call is TRBV7-2, the J call TRBJ2-5; D gene unclear. From germline, CDR1 is SGHTA and CDR2 FQGNSA. The CDR3 runs 14 residues. V was shortened by 4 bases and J by 4 bases, with 13 bases between the two germline ends. This CDR3 reads CASSSLNPRETQYF. The CDR3 DNA follows: TGTGCCAGCAGCTCCCTCAACCCCCGAGAGACCCAGTACTTC.

This clonotype was seen a few times. The chain joins TRBV4-3 to TRBJ2-5; 12 positions agree with TRBD2. The CDR3 is made up of 17 amino acids. Germline CDR1 LGHNA, CDR2 YSLEER. Germline trimming cut 0 bases from V and 7 bases from J; bases unmatched to any gene: 9. The CDR3 loop is CASSQDWPSGGAWTQYF. CDR3 sequence (DNA): TGCGCCAGCAGCCAAGATTGGCCTAGCGGGGGGGCGTGGACCCAGTACTTC.

This clonotype has a count of ten or more. This chain connects TRBV5-1 to TRBJ1-3; TRBD1 might be the D (5 bases). V lost 4 bases to trimming and J lost 0 bases, with 8 bases between them. CDR1 and CDR2 (germline): SGHRS, YFSETQ. The CDR3 totals 14 residues. The CDR3 is CASSDRSSGNTIYF. The CDR3 nucleotides are TGCGCCAGCAGCGACAGAAGCTCTGGAAACACCATATATTTT.

The chain couples TRBV18 to TRBJ1-1, with a weak D call TRBD1 (5 bases). Germline V gene data show CDR1 as KGHSH and CDR2 as LQKENI. This CDR3 contains 13 residues. V was shortened by 10 bases and J by 5 bases, with 17 bases between the two germline ends. This chain's CDR3 is CATRVGENTEAFF. CDR3 DNA sequence: TGTGCCACCCGCGTGGGGGAAAATACTGAAGCTTTCTTT.

Only a few counts were recorded for this clonotype. V usage is TRBV4-2 and J usage is TRBJ1-2, with 8 bases identical to TRBD1. The germline V gene has CDR1 LGHNA and CDR2 YNFKEQ. The CDR3 consists of 15 residues. V was clipped by 0 bases and J by 4 bases; unmatched bases: 4. The CDR3 reads CASSQEDRETYGYTF. CDR3 nucleotides: TGTGCCAGCAGCCAAGAGGACAGGGAAACCTATGGCTACACCTTC.

Only a few counts were recorded for this clonotype. The chain couples TRBV10-3 to TRBJ1-2; D remains unclear. Germline V gene data show CDR1 as ENHRY and CDR2 as SYGVKD. The CDR3 extends over 11 amino acids. V gave up 7 bases and J gave up 5 bases, with 8 bases separating them. The CDR3 bases are TGTGCCATCATGGACCAGTATGGCTACACCTTC. The encoded protein is CAIMDQYGYTF.

Notes on this clonotype: One end of the junction does not line up with germline, which may come from a read error. The V call is TRBV5-1, the J call TRBJ2-5; the D gene is possibly TRBD2 (5 bases). The CDR3 is 16 residues long. The germline V gene encodes CDR1 SGHRS and CDR2 YFSETQ. The CDR3 loop reads CARSLFSEGRSVTQYF. In DNA, the CDR3 is TGCGCCAGAAGCTTGTTCTCAGAGGGTCGTTCGGTGACCCAGTACTTC.

This chain connects TRBV6-4 to TRBJ2-2; 10 bases match TRBD1. Germline-derived CDR1 and CDR2 are MRHNA and SNTAGT. The CDR3 extends over 15 amino acids. V trimming: 2 bases; J trimming: 6 bases; junction bases outside the gene matches: 3. The CDR3 DNA reads as TGTGCCAGCAGTGACAAGACAGGGGGCCCCGGGGAGCTGTTTTTT. It translates to CASSDKTGGPGELFF.

The genes are TRBV4-3 and TRBJ2-2; tentative D call: TRBD2 (6 bases). V was shortened by 1 base and J by 1 base, with 7 bases between the two germline ends. CDR3 length: 15 residues. In germline, CDR1 is LGHNA, CDR2 YSLEER. In DNA form, the CDR3 reads TGCGCCAGCAGCCAAGGCGGGGTGAACACCGGGGAGCTGTTTTTT. Protein product: CASSQGGVNTGELFF.

This clonotype was observed a handful of times. V gene TRBV20-1 combines with J gene TRBJ2-7; 7 bases agree with TRBD1. Germline lookup yields CDR1 DFQATT and CDR2 SNEGSKA (reference sequence). The V segment lost 0 bases and the J segment 0 bases; nucleotides outside the gene matches: 8. The CDR3 covers 16 residues. The CDR3 protein is CSAREPEGQSSYEQYF. The CDR3 DNA reads TGCAGTGCTAGAGAACCCGAGGGACAGAGCTCCTACGAGCAGTACTTC.

The chain uses TRBV7-2 and TRBJ1-6; no clear D. V shed 1 base and J shed 7 bases, with 14 bases lying between them. CDR1 SGHTA and CDR2 FQGNSA come from the germline V gene. The CDR3 length is 16 residues. CDR3 sequence: CASSLGNGVRNSPLHF. CDR3 nucleotides: TGTGCCAGCAGCTTAGGTAATGGGGTGAGGAATTCACCCCTCCACTTT.

This clonotype has a handful of counts. The rearrangement uses TRBV3-1 and TRBJ2-5; maybe TRBD2 (6 bases). The V gene lost 1 base and the J gene lost 7 bases, with 13 bases spanning the gap. Per germline, CDR1 LGHDT and CDR2 YNNKEL (reference sequence). The CDR3 has 14 residues. CDR3 sequence: CASSQVGLKATQYF. The DNA for the CDR3 is TGTGCCAGCAGCCAAGTGGGACTCAAAGCGACCCAGTACTTC.

This sequence joins TRBV6-1 and TRBJ2-3, with 9 nucleotides matching TRBD2. Germline V gene lookup returns CDR1 MNHNS and CDR2 SASEGT. Trimming at V came to 2 bases and at J to 4 bases, leaving 4 bases not matched to a gene. The CDR3 totals 15 residues. The CDR3 protein is CASSEWRGGADTQYF. CDR3 DNA sequence: TGTGCCAGCAGTGAATGGCGGGGGGGCGCAGATACGCAGTATTTT.

Only a few counts were recorded for this clonotype. The rearrangement uses TRBV10-3 and TRBJ2-1; TRBD2 matches at 13 bases. Germline-derived CDR1 and CDR2 are ENHRY and SYGVKD. J lost 7 bases, V lost 4 bases, and 16 bases had no gene match. There are 19 residues in the CDR3. CDR3 sequence (DNA): TGTGCCATCAGTGTGGGCAGGACTAGCGGGGGCCCTCTGGGGAATGAGCAGTTCTTC. Its translation is CAISVGRTSGGPLGNEQFF.

This clonotype was seen more than once but under ten times. The chain is built from TRBV20-1 and TRBJ2-5; no clear D. The V gene lost 6 bases and the J gene lost 0 bases, with 14 bases spanning the gap. Germline V gives CDR1 DFQATT, CDR2 SNEGSKA (reference sequence). The CDR3 sequence is 14 residues long. This chain's CDR3 is CSARQAIDQETQYF. The CDR3 DNA reads as TGCAGTGCCCGGCAAGCGATCGACCAAGAGACCCAGTACTTC.

This clonotype has just a few counts. CDR3 sequence reads: CASSTTGVGQPQHF. CDR3 in DNA: TGTGCCAGTAGTACCACAGGGGTAGGTCAGCCCCAGCATTTT. The V call is TRBV19, the J call TRBJ1-5; 7 positions agree with TRBD1. J was trimmed by 6 bases and V by 4 bases; bases with no gene match: 6. Germline-derived CDR1 and CDR2 are LNHDA and SQIVND (reference sequence). CDR3 length: 14 amino acids.